Below, one T cell receptor beta chain is given with its context. Its specificity is unknown. CDR1 and CDR2 (germline): ENHRY, SYGVKD. The CDR3 has 14 amino acids. With 4 bases clipped from V and 4 bases from J, the junction kept 5 bases outside the gene matches. This sample is part of a study of a mutant IDH1 vaccine in newly diagnosed glioma. TCRdb's table, derived via immunoSEQ multiplex PCR, lists solely in-frame clones and lacks some. The profile shows 25,000 to 30,000 clones, 65% to 80% of them singletons. The sample's time point: week 35, safety follow-up. In every dose of vaccine, 300 ug of mutant IDH1 20-mer peptide was given alongside topical imiquimod.

The chain recombines TRBV10-3 with TRBJ2-7, with 9 bases aligning to TRBD1. Specimen: PBMCs, collected from a glioma patient whose treatment included an IDH1 peptide vaccine. The sequence was obtained from a man aged 45-60 years with glioma. The chain's CDR3 is CAISGQGGSYEQYF. In DNA form, the CDR3 reads TGTGCCATCAGTGGACAGGGGGGATCTTACGAGCAGTACTTC.